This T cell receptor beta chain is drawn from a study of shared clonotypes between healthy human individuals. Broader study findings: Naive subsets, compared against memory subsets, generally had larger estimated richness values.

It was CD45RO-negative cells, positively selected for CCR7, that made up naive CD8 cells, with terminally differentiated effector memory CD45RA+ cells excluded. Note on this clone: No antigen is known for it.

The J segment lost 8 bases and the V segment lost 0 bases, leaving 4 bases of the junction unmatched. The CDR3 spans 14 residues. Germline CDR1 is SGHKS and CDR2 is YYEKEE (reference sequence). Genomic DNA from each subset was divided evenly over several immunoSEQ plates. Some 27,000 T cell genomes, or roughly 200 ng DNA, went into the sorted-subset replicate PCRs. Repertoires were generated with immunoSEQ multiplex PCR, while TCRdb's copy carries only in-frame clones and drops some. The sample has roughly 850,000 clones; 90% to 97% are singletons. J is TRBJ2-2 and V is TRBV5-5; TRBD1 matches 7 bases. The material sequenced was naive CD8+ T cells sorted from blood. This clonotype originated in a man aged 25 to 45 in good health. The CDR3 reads CASSLDRGLGELFF. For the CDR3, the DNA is TGTGCCAGCAGCTTGGATAGGGGGCTAGGGGAGCTGTTTTTT.